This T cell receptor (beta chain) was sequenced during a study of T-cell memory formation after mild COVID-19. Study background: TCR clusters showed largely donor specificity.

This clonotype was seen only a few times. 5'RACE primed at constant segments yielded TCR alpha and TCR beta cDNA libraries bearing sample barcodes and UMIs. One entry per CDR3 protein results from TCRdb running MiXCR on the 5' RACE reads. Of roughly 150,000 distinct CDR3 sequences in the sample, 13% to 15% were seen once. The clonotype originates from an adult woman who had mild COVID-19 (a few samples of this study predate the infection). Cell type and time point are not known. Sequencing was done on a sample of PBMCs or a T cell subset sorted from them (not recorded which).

The CDR3 DNA reads TGCAGTGCTAGGGACGGAGGACTTACCCCATACGAGCAGTACTTC. It translates to CSARDGGLTPYEQYF. The rearrangement links TRBV20-1 to TRBJ2-7; TRBD2 is a possible D gene (5 bases). Germline V gene data show CDR1 as DFQATT and CDR2 as SNEGSKA (reference sequence). V lost 3 bases and J 4 bases, leaving 19 bases between the germline ends. The CDR3 spans 15 residues.